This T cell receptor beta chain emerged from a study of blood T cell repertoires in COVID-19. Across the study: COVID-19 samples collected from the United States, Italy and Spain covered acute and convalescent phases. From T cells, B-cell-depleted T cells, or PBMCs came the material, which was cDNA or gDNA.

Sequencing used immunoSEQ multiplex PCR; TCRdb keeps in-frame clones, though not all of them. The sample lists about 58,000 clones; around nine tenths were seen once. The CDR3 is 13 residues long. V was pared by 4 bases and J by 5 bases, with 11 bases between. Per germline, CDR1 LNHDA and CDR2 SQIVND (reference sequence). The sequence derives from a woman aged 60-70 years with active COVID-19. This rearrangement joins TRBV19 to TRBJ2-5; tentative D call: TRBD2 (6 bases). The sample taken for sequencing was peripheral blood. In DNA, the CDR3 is TGTGCCAGTAGTACGTCGGGGGAGGAGACCCAGTACTTC. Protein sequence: CASSTSGEETQYF.